These 27 T cell receptor beta chains were all obtained from the same sample, sequenced in a study of T-cell memory formation after mild COVID-19. Each CDR3 protein is one row after TCRdb ran MiXCR on the 5' RACE reads. The sample contains 150,000 to 200,000 distinct CDR3 sequences, less than 40% of which appear only once. Sequencing used PBMCs or a T cell subset sorted from them (not recorded which). These receptors came from an adult woman who had mild COVID-19 (a few samples of this study predate the infection). Cell type and time point are not known.

The rearrangement uses TRBV7-2 and TRBJ2-7, with TRBD2 matching over 7 bases. The germline V gene has CDR1 SGHTA and CDR2 FQGNSA. CDR3 length: 19 residues. The trim removed 0 bases at V and 0 bases at J, leaving 14 bases unmatched. For the CDR3, the DNA is TGTGCCAGCAGCTTAGCGCGAGCTAGCGGAGACCACCTCTCCTACGAGCAGTACTTC. This codes for CASSLARASGDHLSYEQYF.

The chain links TRBV2 to TRBJ2-1; tentatively, D is TRBD2 (6 bases). Trimming pared 4 bases from V and 0 bases from J, leaving 13 bases between. Germline CDR1 and CDR2: SNHLY and FYNNEI. This CDR3 region has 16 residues. The CDR3 loop is CASSVIGTDSYNEQFF. The CDR3 coding sequence is TGTGCCAGCAGTGTAATCGGGACTGACTCCTACAATGAGCAGTTCTTC.

V gene TRBV15 combines with J gene TRBJ2-7; 8 nucleotides line up with TRBD2. This CDR3 has 16 residues. Trimming removed 0 bases from V and 2 bases from J; junction bases left unmatched: 6. Germline CDR1 LNHNV, CDR2 YYDKDF (reference sequence). The CDR3 region is CATSRDLGGATYEQYF. The DNA for the CDR3 is TGTGCCACCAGCAGAGATCTCGGGGGGGCGACCTACGAGCAGTACTTC.

The J gene is TRBJ2-3, the V gene TRBV7-9; 7 bases are shared with TRBD2. The CDR3 totals 12 residues. Germline lookup yields CDR1 SEHNR and CDR2 FQNEAQ (reference sequence). With 3 bases clipped from V and 12 bases from J, the junction kept 6 bases outside the gene matches. The DNA for the CDR3 is TGTGCCAGCAGCTTCCTTGGCGGGGGTCAGTATTTT. It encodes CASSFLGGGQYF.

The CDR3 reads CASSPGLPGETQYF. Here the CDR3 DNA reads TGTGCCAGCAGCCCCGGACTTCCTGGAGAGACCCAGTACTTC. The chain employs TRBV7-9 and TRBJ2-5; D may be TRBD2 (5 bases). V was clipped by 5 bases and J by 4 bases, with 14 bases between them. This CDR3 is 14 amino acids long. CDR1 is SEHNR, CDR2 FQNEAQ, per germline (reference sequence).

V gene TRBV7-3 combines with J gene TRBJ2-5; perhaps TRBD2 as D (5 bases). The CDR3 is 15 residues long. V was cut by 2 bases and J by 7 bases, with 17 bases left in between. Germline loops: CDR1 SGHTA, CDR2 FQGTGA. CDR3 bases: TGTGCCAGCAGCTTAGAGGGCGTTAGCTCAAGGACCCAGTACTTC. Translated, it gives CASSLEGVSSRTQYF. Complete variable domain (other parts from reference TRBV7-3 and TRBJ2-5): GAGVSQTPSNKVTEKGKYVELRCDPISGHTALYWYRQSLGQGPEFLIYFQGTGAADDSGLPNDRFFAVRPEGSVSTLKIQRTERGDSAVYLCASSLEGVSSRTQYFGPGTRLLVL.

This chain connects TRBV5-1 to TRBJ2-3; the D call may be TRBD1 or TRBD2 (5 bases each). Trimming stripped 4 bases from V and 2 bases from J, with 17 bases between. Germline V lookup: CDR1 SGHRS, CDR2 YFSETQ. The CDR3 is 16 amino acids. CDR3 residues: CASSTAGTLVTDTQYF. As DNA, the CDR3 is TGCGCCAGCAGCACCGCCGGGACGCTCGTCACAGATACGCAGTATTTT.

The genes are TRBV7-8 and TRBJ1-1; D gene unclear. Per germline, CDR1 SGHVS and CDR2 FQNEAQ. The CDR3 covers 17 residues. Trimming removed 5 bases from V and 0 bases from J, with 19 bases in between. The CDR3 sequence is CASSPGEGGHMNTEAFF. DNA of the CDR3: TGTGCCAGCAGCCCCGGAGAGGGAGGCCACATGAACACTGAAGCTTTCTTT.

This clonotype was picked up a small number of times. This chain uses TRBV3-1 with TRBJ2-5; 8 bases match TRBD2. Germline CDR1 is LGHDT and CDR2 is YNNKEL (reference sequence). V lost 0 bases to trimming and J lost 4 bases; unmatched junction nucleotides: 7. The CDR3 sequence is 16 residues long. CDR3 sequence reads: CASSQDLAGLTETQYF. For the CDR3, the DNA is TGTGCCAGCAGCCAAGATCTAGCGGGCCTGACAGAGACCCAGTACTTC.

The J gene is TRBJ2-7, the V gene TRBV20-1; 8 nucleotides match TRBD2. CDR1 DFQATT and CDR2 SNEGSKA come from the germline V gene (reference sequence). This CDR3 spans 14 amino acids. The V and J ends lost 0 bases and 2 bases, in that order; junction bases with no gene match: 3. CDR3 DNA sequence: TGCAGTGCTAGAGACACTAGCGGTCCCTACGAGCAGTACTTC. Its protein product is CSARDTSGPYEQYF.

This clonotype was counted once. This chain joins TRBV7-3 and TRBJ2-2, with D possibly being TRBD1 or TRBD2 (6 bases each). The length of the CDR3 is 15 residues. CDR1 is SGHTA and CDR2 is FQGTGA in the germline V gene. V was pared by 4 bases and J by 5 bases, with 14 bases between. This chain's CDR3 is CASSSGAPLTGELFF. Here the CDR3 DNA reads TGTGCCAGCAGCTCGGGGGCCCCGTTGACCGGGGAGCTGTTTTTT. Full variable domain (rest looked up from reference TRBV7-3 and TRBJ2-2): GAGVSQTPSNKVTEKGKYVELRCDPISGHTALYWYRQSLGQGPEFLIYFQGTGAADDSGLPNDRFFAVRPEGSVSTLKIQRTERGDSAVYLCASSSGAPLTGELFFGEGSRLTVL.

The chain is built from TRBV7-6 and TRBJ2-1; 8 nucleotides match TRBD2. This CDR3 has 16 residues. Trimming at V came to 5 bases and at J to 5 bases, leaving 11 bases not matched to a gene. Germline CDR1 reads SGHVS; CDR2 reads FNYEAQ. CDR3 nucleotide sequence: TGTGCCAGCAGCCTCATCAGCGGGGGCGCCCACAATGAGCAGTTCTTC. This encodes CASSLISGGAHNEQFF.

The chain links TRBV19 to TRBJ2-6, with D hard to call. Germline V gives CDR1 LNHDA, CDR2 SQIVND (reference sequence). CDR3 length: 15 residues. Trimming stripped 6 bases from V and 4 bases from J, with 13 bases between. The CDR3 region is CASSLLSSGANVLTF. The CDR3 DNA follows: TGTGCCAGTAGCTTGTTATCCTCGGGGGCCAACGTCCTGACTTTC. The variable domain in full, completed from reference TRBV19 and TRBJ2-6, reads DGGITQSPKYLFRKEGQNVTLSCEQNLNHDAMYWYRQDPGQGLRLIYYSQIVNDFQKGDIAEGYSVSREKKESFPLTVTSAQKNPTAFYLCASSLLSSGANVLTFGAGSRLTVL.

This chain links TRBV25-1 with TRBJ2-7; unclear D gene. This CDR3 region has 14 residues. The V and J ends lost 8 bases and 2 bases respectively, with 16 bases between them. Germline CDR1 and CDR2: MGHDK and SYGVNS. The CDR3 bases are TGTGCCAGCCTCCGCGCGCTCCCTCCCTACGAGCAGTACTTC. Its protein product is CASLRALPPYEQYF.

CDR3 nucleotides: TGTGCCACCAGCGCTACAGGGGCGGGCTATGGCTACACCTTC. Translating it yields CATSATGAGYGYTF. The chain is built from TRBV15 and TRBJ1-2, with 7 bases lining up with TRBD1. V was clipped by 5 bases and J by 4 bases; unmatched bases: 7. This CDR3 region has 14 residues. Germline assignment: CDR1 LNHNV and CDR2 YYDKDF (reference sequence). The variable domain in full, with the rest retrieved from reference TRBV15 and TRBJ1-2, is DAMVIQNPRYQVTQFGKPVTLSCSQTLNHNVMYWYQQKSSQAPKLLFHYYDKDFNNEADTPDNFQSRRPNTSFCFLDIRSPGLGDTAMYLCATSATGAGYGYTFGSGTRLTVV.

CDR3 bases: TGTGCCAGCAGTGATATACAGGAGAAGGCTTTCTTT. Translating it yields CASSDIQEKAFF. The V gene is TRBV2, the J gene TRBJ1-1, with a tentative D call TRBD1 (5 bases). There are 12 residues in the CDR3. Trimming stripped 3 bases from V and 11 bases from J, with 13 bases between. CDR1 and CDR2 from the germline V gene are SNHLY and FYNNEI.

There are a few counts of this clonotype. The rearrangement links TRBV7-2 to TRBJ2-1; no reliable D call. There are 16 residues in the CDR3. Trimming left V 1 base short and J 0 bases short, with 10 bases between. Germline CDR1 and CDR2: SGHTA and FQGNSA. CDR3 loop: CASSLGGSSSYNEQFF. The CDR3 DNA reads as TGTGCCAGCAGCTTAGGTGGGTCTAGCTCCTACAATGAGCAGTTCTTC. Variable domain in full (rest from reference TRBV7-2 and TRBJ2-1): GAGVSQSPSNKVTEKGKDVELRCDPISGHTALYWYRQSLGQGLEFLIYFQGNSAPDKSGLPSDRFSAERTGGSVSTLTIQRTQQEDSAVYLCASSLGGSSSYNEQFFGPGTRLTVL.

This sequence joins TRBV5-1 and TRBJ2-1; D is perhaps TRBD2 (6 bases). Germline values: CDR1 SGHRS, CDR2 YFSETQ. The CDR3 contains 18 residues. V lost 2 bases and J lost 0, with 18 bases in between. CDR3 nucleotide sequence: TGCGCCAGCAGCTTCCAGGGCGGACTACCATACTCCTACAATGAGCAGTTCTTC. Its translation: CASSFQGGLPYSYNEQFF. The full variable domain, its missing parts supplied by reference TRBV5-1 and TRBJ2-1, is KAGVTQTPRYLIKTRGQQVTLSCSPISGHRSVSWYQQTPGQGLQFLFEYFSETQRNKGNFPGRFSGRQFSNSRSEMNVSTLELGDSALYLCASSFQGGLPYSYNEQFFGPGTRLTVL.

The chain combines TRBV12-3 or TRBV12-4 with TRBJ2-3; 11 bases match TRBD2. This CDR3 spans 15 amino acids. The junction had 3 bases not matched to a gene; V was cut back by 6 bases and J by 1 base. The CDR3 loop reads CASRELAGGTDTQYF. DNA for the CDR3: TGTGCCAGCAGGGAACTAGCGGGAGGCACAGATACGCAGTATTTT.

The V call is TRBV27, the J call TRBJ2-7; the match to TRBD1 covers 8 bases. With V trimmed by 8 bases and J by 4 bases, 7 bases remained unmatched. The CDR3 is made up of 13 amino acids. Germline CDR1 reads MNHEY; CDR2 reads SMNVEV (reference sequence). CDR3 amino acids: CASFTTGGYEQYF. The CDR3 DNA is TGTGCCAGCTTTACCACAGGGGGGTACGAGCAGTACTTC.

As DNA, the CDR3 is TGTGCCAGCAGGTGGACAGGGAGCTACAATGAGCAGTTCTTC. Translating gives CASRWTGSYNEQFF. The chain links TRBV7-3 to TRBJ2-1; 8 bases agree with TRBD1. The CDR3 length is 14 residues. Germline V CDR1 and CDR2: SGHTA, FQGTGA. V was pared by 6 bases and J by 3 bases, with 4 bases of the junction left unmatched.

The rearrangement uses TRBV24-1 and TRBJ2-1; 8 bases map to TRBD1. The trim removed 6 bases at V and 5 bases at J, leaving 14 bases unmatched. The CDR3 extends over 17 amino acids. Germline CDR1 and CDR2: KGHDR and SFDVKD. Here the CDR3 reads CATSTHAPGTGNNEQFF. CDR3 sequence (DNA): TGTGCCACCAGTACCCATGCCCCCGGGACAGGCAACAATGAGCAGTTCTTC.

This clonotype appeared once. The chain employs TRBV6-1 and TRBJ1-5; 9 bases are a match to TRBD1. CDR1 is MNHNS and CDR2 is SASEGT in the germline V gene. J was trimmed by 2 bases and V by 7 bases; bases with no gene match: 3. The CDR3 has 14 residues. The CDR3 here is CASKGDRGNQPQHF. CDR3 in DNA: TGTGCCAGCAAGGGGGACAGGGGCAATCAGCCCCAGCATTTT.

CDR3 region: CASSLQGSYGYTF. The DNA for the CDR3 is TGTGCCAGCAGTTTACAGGGGAGCTATGGCTACACCTTC. V gene TRBV6-5 combines with J gene TRBJ1-2; 7 bases are a match to TRBD1. Germline loops: CDR1 MNHEY, CDR2 SVGAGI. V lost 4 bases, J lost 4 bases, and 3 bases stayed unmatched. This CDR3 contains 13 residues.

This clonotype has only a few counts. The CDR3 loop reads CSASPYLGTGELFF. CDR3 nucleotide sequence: TGCAGTGCTAGTCCATACCTGGGCACCGGGGAGCTGTTTTTT. This chain uses TRBV20-1 with TRBJ2-2; D is ambiguous. The V end was cut by 3 bases, the J end by 4 bases, with 12 bases between. The CDR3 length is 14 residues. Germline V CDR1 and CDR2: DFQATT, SNEGSKA (reference sequence).

CDR3 nucleotide sequence: TGCAGTGCCCAGACCCAACCGAGCACAGATACGCAGTATTTT. Translation: CSAQTQPSTDTQYF. This chain connects TRBV20-1 to TRBJ2-3; no firm D call. There are 14 residues in the CDR3. The V gene lost 6 bases and the J gene lost 0 bases, with 13 bases spanning the gap. From germline, CDR1 is DFQATT and CDR2 SNEGSKA (reference sequence).

The rearrangement links TRBV9 to TRBJ2-1; 9 nucleotides match TRBD1. V lost 4 bases, J lost 9 bases, and 8 bases stayed unmatched. CDR3 length: 14 residues. CDR1 SGDLS and CDR2 YYNGEE come from the germline V gene. Here the CDR3 reads CASSLGTGITEQFF. The DNA for the CDR3 is TGTGCCAGCAGCCTGGGGACAGGGATCACTGAGCAGTTCTTC.